The 22 T cell receptor beta chains reported below all come from one sample, sequenced in a study of Graves' ophthalmopathy and Graves' hyperthyroidism. Transcripts of RNA were the source for amplifying TCR beta CDR3 regions. HTBI primers were used in a first-round RT-PCR, which preceded a second-round multiplex PCR. TCRdb re-called the multiplex PCR reads with MiXCR, one entry per CDR3 protein. The sample holds over 500,000 distinct CDR3 sequences, around a fifth seen once. The sequenced material came from peripheral blood. The source of these receptors is a woman between 18 and 29 years old with stable Graves' hyperthyroidism. Some clones in this sample may be carry-over from other donors' samples.

The gene calls are TRBV5-3 and TRBJ2-2, with no clear D. TRBV5-3 is identified as an open reading frame with a role that is uncertain. There are 15 residues in the CDR3. The V gene lost 9 bases and the J gene lost 0 bases, with 15 bases spanning the gap. The CDR3 DNA reads TGTGCCACCCAGTATCGCCCGACGAACACCGGGGAGCTGTTTTTT. It codes for CATQYRPTNTGELFF.

This clonotype was seen a few times. The CDR3 here is CASSNGSQETQYF. CDR3 nucleotides: TGTGCCAGCAGCAACGGGTCACAAGAGACCCAGTACTTC. The genes are TRBV12-3 or TRBV12-4 and TRBJ2-5; D is undetermined. Trimming took 6 bases from V and 2 from J, leaving 10 bases between them. The CDR3 spans 13 residues.

The chain employs TRBV9 and TRBJ2-2; D is unresolved. With 4 bases removed from V and 8 bases from J, the gap between germline ends came to 18 bases. This CDR3 is 15 amino acids long. Germline assignment: CDR1 SGDLS and CDR2 YYNGEE. DNA of the CDR3: TGTGCCAGCAGCCATAGCCTAGGACCAATGGGGGAGCTGTTTTTT. As protein: CASSHSLGPMGELFF.

The chain carries TRBV18 and TRBJ2-5, with 8 bases matching TRBD2. With V trimmed by 0 bases and J by 1 base, 4 bases remained unmatched. CDR3 size: 16 residues. Germline V gene data show CDR1 as KGHSH and CDR2 as LQKENI. CDR3 sequence: CASSPPAAGAQETQYF. The CDR3 DNA follows: TGTGCCAGCTCACCACCAGCAGCGGGGGCCCAAGAGACCCAGTACTTC.

This clonotype occurred many times. This chain uses TRBV6-5 with TRBJ2-5, with a weak D call TRBD2 (5 bases). This CDR3 is built from 14 residues. Trimming pared 2 bases from V and 3 bases from J, leaving 10 bases between. Per germline, CDR1 MNHEY and CDR2 SVGAGI. In DNA, the CDR3 is TGTGCCAGCAGTTACAGCGGCTCCGAAGAGACCCAGTACTTC. Its translation: CASSYSGSEETQYF.

This clonotype was detected many times. The V and J genes are TRBV12-3 or TRBV12-4 and TRBJ1-5; D gene unclear. This CDR3 region has 15 residues. Trimming shortened V by 2 bases and J by 3 bases, and 11 bases separated the two germline ends. CDR3 in amino acids: CASSLRPRPNQPQHF. Here the CDR3 DNA reads TGTGCCAGCAGTTTAAGGCCGAGGCCCAATCAGCCCCAGCATTTT.

The sample holds a few counts of this clonotype. This chain links TRBV19 with TRBJ2-7, with 7 nucleotides matching TRBD2. The junction had 2 bases not matched to a gene; V was cut back by 1 base and J by 2 bases. This CDR3 has 14 residues. Germline V gene lookup returns CDR1 LNHDA and CDR2 SQIVND (reference sequence). As DNA, the CDR3 is TGTGCCAGTAGTATAGCGGGAGGAGCCTACGAGCAGTACTTC. It codes for CASSIAGGAYEQYF. Filled out from reference TRBV19 and TRBJ2-7, the complete variable domain reads DGGITQSPKYLFRKEGQNVTLSCEQNLNHDAMYWYRQDPGQGLRLIYYSQIVNDFQKGDIAEGYSVSREKKESFPLTVTSAQKNPTAFYLCASSIAGGAYEQYFGPGTRLTVT.

The chain has TRBV20-1 and TRBJ1-5; D is perhaps TRBD1 (6 bases). The CDR3 consists of 14 residues. Between the trimmed V and J ends, which lost 4 bases and 5 bases, there was a span of 15 bases. From germline, CDR1 is DFQATT and CDR2 SNEGSKA (reference sequence). The DNA for the CDR3 is TGCAGTGCTAAAGAGGCAGGGGTTGATCAGCCCCAGCATTTT. It is translated as CSAKEAGVDQPQHF.

Of note for this clonotype: This may be a read error: a much more frequent sequence differs by one nucleotide. The CDR3 region is CASSLVGTTTYEPYF. In DNA, the CDR3 is TGTGCCAGCAGCTTAGTCGGGACTACCACTTACGAGCCGTACTTC. This chain connects TRBV11-2 to TRBJ2-7, with 7 bases that match TRBD2. There are 15 residues in the CDR3. Germline-derived CDR1 and CDR2 are SGHAT and FQNNGV.

The chain has TRBV27 and TRBJ2-7; no clear D. The germline gives CDR1 MNHEY, CDR2 SMNVEV (reference sequence). V lost 2 bases and J 2 bases, leaving 10 bases between the germline ends. The CDR3 sequence is 14 residues long. The CDR3 protein is CASSLSHLAYEQYF. For the CDR3, the DNA is TGTGCCAGCAGTTTAAGTCATTTAGCCTACGAGCAGTACTTC.

V usage is TRBV20-1 and J usage is TRBJ1-1, with D unclear. Trimming pared 6 bases from V and 8 bases from J, leaving 10 bases between. Germline lookup yields CDR1 DFQATT and CDR2 SNEGSKA (reference sequence). There are 10 residues in the CDR3. This CDR3 is CSAGRIEAFF. DNA for the CDR3: TGCAGTGCGGGCAGGATAGAAGCTTTCTTT.

This clonotype has ten or more counts. The J gene is TRBJ1-2, the V gene TRBV19; weak D call: TRBD1 (5 bases). CDR3 length: 15 residues. V was shortened by 10 bases and J by 2 bases, with 20 bases between the two germline ends. Germline V gene lookup returns CDR1 LNHDA and CDR2 SQIVND (reference sequence). The CDR3 DNA reads as TGTGCCACCACGGGGGGAGTAGAGGGAAACTATGGCTACACCTTC. It yields the protein CATTGGVEGNYGYTF.

This clonotype was detected a few times. The chain joins TRBV2 to TRBJ1-1; D is unresolved. V lost 10 bases to trimming and J lost 5 bases, with 11 bases between them. Per the germline V gene, CDR1 is SNHLY and CDR2 is FYNNEI. The length of the CDR3 is 11 residues. CDR3 nucleotides: TGTGCCATCCTGAGGGATACTGAAGCTTTCTTT. Protein sequence: CAILRDTEAFF.

This chain uses TRBV25-1 with TRBJ1-2; no definite D call. V lost 5 bases and J 8 bases, leaving 9 bases between the germline ends. The CDR3 is made up of 11 amino acids. CDR1 and CDR2 from the germline V gene are MGHDK and SYGVNS. The CDR3 loop is CASSYIRGYTF. CDR3 nucleotide sequence: TGTGCCAGCAGTTACATTAGGGGCTACACCTTC.

In this sample, this clonotype turned up many times. The V and J genes are TRBV12-3 or TRBV12-4 and TRBJ1-2, with 8 bases matching TRBD1. The J segment lost 6 bases and the V segment lost 3 bases, leaving 6 bases of the junction unmatched. The CDR3 runs to 14 residues. Here the CDR3 DNA reads TGTGCCAGCAGTTTCCGGACAGGGTATCATGGCTACACCTTC. This encodes CASSFRTGYHGYTF.

Many counts were recorded for this clonotype. The rearrangement links TRBV6-2 or TRBV6-3 to TRBJ2-4, with D uncertain. V was clipped by 2 bases and J by 8 bases, with 13 bases between them. The germline V gene encodes CDR1 MNHEY and CDR2 SVGEGT. CDR3 length: 14 amino acids. CDR3 region: CASSYGPPRDIQYF. CDR3 in DNA: TGTGCCAGCAGTTACGGTCCCCCTCGGGACATTCAGTACTTC.

This clonotype was recorded many times. This chain uses TRBV12-5 with TRBJ2-3; TRBD2 aligns across 11 bases. The junction had 8 bases not matched to a gene; V was cut back by 2 bases and J by 4 bases. This CDR3 spans 17 amino acids. Per the germline V gene, CDR1 is LGHNT and CDR2 is FRNRAP. CDR3 coding DNA: TGTGCTAGTGGTTTGCCTAGTCTAGCGGGGGGAGCAGATACGCAGTATTTT. It codes for CASGLPSLAGGADTQYF.

This clonotype was seen only a few times. This chain connects TRBV11-2 to TRBJ2-2; 8 bases line up with TRBD2. The V and J ends lost 0 bases and 6 bases, in that order; junction bases with no gene match: 15. CDR3 size: 19 residues. Germline V CDR1 and CDR2: SGHAT, FQNNGV. DNA of the CDR3: TGTGCCAGCAGCTTAGATCGGGCGTTGCGGGGGGCTACGGCCGGGGAGCTGTTTTTT. It translates to CASSLDRALRGATAGELFF.

This clonotype was detected ten times or more. The V and J genes are TRBV14 and TRBJ1-2; D unclear. Trimming removed 4 bases from V and 0 bases from J, with 6 bases in between. This CDR3 contains 13 residues. Germline assignment: CDR1 SGHDN and CDR2 FVKESK. The CDR3 region has the DNA TGTGCCAGCAGCCCTATGGCTAACTATGGCTACACCTTC. It codes for CASSPMANYGYTF.

In its sample, this clonotype was seen many times. The rearrangement joins TRBV27 to TRBJ1-1; D is perhaps TRBD1 (6 bases). The CDR3 is made up of 14 amino acids. Germline CDR1 and CDR2: MNHEY and SMNVEV (reference sequence). V lost 2 bases and J lost 5, with 12 bases in between. The DNA for the CDR3 is TGTGCCAGCAGTTTAATGGAGGGGGGAACTGAAGCTTTCTTT. Translating gives CASSLMEGGTEAFF.

This clonotype was counted many times. CDR3 DNA: TGTGCCAGCTCTCCATTAAAGGGTGGCTACACCTTC. Translated, it gives CASSPLKGGYTF. The chain carries TRBV18 and TRBJ1-2; D is ambiguous. Germline assignment: CDR1 KGHSH and CDR2 LQKENI. V was cut by 6 bases and J by 7 bases, with 12 bases left in between. CDR3 length: 12 amino acids.

This clonotype was observed many times. CDR3 in DNA: TGTGCCAGCGGCCGAGGGTCAGACCCTTCCTACGAGCAGTACTTC. It encodes CASGRGSDPSYEQYF. J is TRBJ2-7 and V is TRBV28; possibly TRBD2 for D (5 bases). Germline lookup yields CDR1 MDHEN and CDR2 SYDVKM. V was shortened by 8 bases and J by 1 base, with 18 bases between the two germline ends. CDR3 length: 15 amino acids.